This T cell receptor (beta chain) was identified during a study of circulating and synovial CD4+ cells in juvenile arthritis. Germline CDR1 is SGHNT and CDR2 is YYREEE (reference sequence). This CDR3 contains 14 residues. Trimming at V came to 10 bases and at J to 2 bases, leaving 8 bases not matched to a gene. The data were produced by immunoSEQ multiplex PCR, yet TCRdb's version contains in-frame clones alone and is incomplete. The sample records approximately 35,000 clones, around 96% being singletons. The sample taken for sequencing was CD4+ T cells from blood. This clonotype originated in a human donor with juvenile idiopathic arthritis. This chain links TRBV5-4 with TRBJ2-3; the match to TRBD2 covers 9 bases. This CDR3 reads CAGRTSDATDTQYF. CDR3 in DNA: TGTGCCGGACGGACTAGCGATGCCACAGATACGCAGTATTTT.